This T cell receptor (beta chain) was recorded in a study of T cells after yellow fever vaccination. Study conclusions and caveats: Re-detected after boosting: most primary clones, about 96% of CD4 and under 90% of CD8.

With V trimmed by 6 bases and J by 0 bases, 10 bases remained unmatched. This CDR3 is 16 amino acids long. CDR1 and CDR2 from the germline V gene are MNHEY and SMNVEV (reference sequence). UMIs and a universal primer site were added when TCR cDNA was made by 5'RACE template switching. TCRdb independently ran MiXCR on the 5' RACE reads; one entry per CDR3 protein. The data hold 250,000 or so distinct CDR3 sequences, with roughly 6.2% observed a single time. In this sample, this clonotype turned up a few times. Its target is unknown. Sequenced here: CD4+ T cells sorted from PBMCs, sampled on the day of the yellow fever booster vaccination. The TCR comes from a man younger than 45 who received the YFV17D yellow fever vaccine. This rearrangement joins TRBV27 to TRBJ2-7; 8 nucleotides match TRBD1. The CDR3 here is CASRRTGGSHSYEQYF. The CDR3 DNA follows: TGTGCCAGCAGGCGAACAGGGGGGTCTCACTCCTACGAGCAGTACTTC.